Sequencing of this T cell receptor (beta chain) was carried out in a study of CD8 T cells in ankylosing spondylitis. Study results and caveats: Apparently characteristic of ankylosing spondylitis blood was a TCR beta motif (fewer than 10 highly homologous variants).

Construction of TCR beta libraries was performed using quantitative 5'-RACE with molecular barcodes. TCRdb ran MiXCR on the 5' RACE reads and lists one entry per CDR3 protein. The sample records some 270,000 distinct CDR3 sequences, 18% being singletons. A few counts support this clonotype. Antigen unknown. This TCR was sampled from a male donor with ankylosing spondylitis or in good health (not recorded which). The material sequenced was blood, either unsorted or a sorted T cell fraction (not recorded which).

CDR3 sequence reads: CASSLGAATYEQYF. Written as DNA, the CDR3 is TGTGCCAGCAGCTTGGGCGCTGCCACCTACGAGCAGTACTTC. The rearrangement joins TRBV5-6 to TRBJ2-7; D remains ambiguous. This CDR3 comprises 14 residues. Germline V gives CDR1 SGHDT, CDR2 YYEEEE. V shed 0 bases and J shed 2 bases, with 9 bases lying between them. The full variable domain, its missing parts supplied by reference TRBV5-6 and TRBJ2-7, is DAGVTQSPTHLIKTRGQQVTLRCSPKSGHDTVSWYQQALGQGPQFIFQYYEEEERQRGNFPDRFSGHQFPNYSSELNVNALLLGDSALYLCASSLGAATYEQYFGPGTRLTVT.